The 29 T cell receptor beta chains presented below share a single source sample, sequenced in a study of OX40 agonist ivuxolimab in advanced cancers. Only in-frame clones appear in the TCRdb table, and some are missing; sequencing was by immunoSEQ multiplex PCR. The data show roughly 47,000 clones, with more than 70% seen just once and approximately 12% held by the top ten. This specimen was CD4+ or CD8+ T cells sorted from blood, taken in a trial of the OX40 agonist ivuxolimab. The receptors stem from an adult with an advanced solid tumor such as melanoma, head and neck, liver or kidney cancer.

CDR3 protein: CASSQDQGGTKNTEAFF. The CDR3, as DNA: TGCGCCAGCAGCCAAGACCAAGGGGGGACGAAGAACACTGAAGCTTTCTTT. The V gene is TRBV4-1, the J gene TRBJ1-1, with D possibly being TRBD1 (6 bases). Germline loops: CDR1 MGHRA, CDR2 YSYEKL. The germline V and J ends were trimmed by 0 bases and 1 base, with 15 bases remaining between them. This CDR3 spans 17 amino acids.

The rearrangement joins TRBV4-3 to TRBJ2-7, with a possible D match to TRBD1 (6 bases). CDR1 is LGHNA and CDR2 is YSLEER in the germline V gene. V was trimmed by 5 bases and J by 0 bases, leaving 14 bases between them. This CDR3 comprises 15 residues. CDR3: CASSFRQEFSYEQYF. CDR3 nucleotide sequence: TGCGCCAGCAGCTTTCGACAGGAGTTCTCCTACGAGCAGTACTTC.

This clone appeared once. The rearrangement joins TRBV4-3 to TRBJ2-7, with 12 bases aligning to TRBD1. Unmatched junction bases numbered 4, after V lost 4 bases and J lost 3 bases. CDR1 and CDR2 from the germline V gene are LGHNA and YSLEER. The CDR3 contains 15 residues. CDR3 in amino acids: CASSPGTGGIYEQYF. DNA of the CDR3: TGCGCCAGCAGCCCTGGGACAGGGGGCATCTACGAGCAGTACTTC.

The V call is TRBV4-3, the J call TRBJ2-3; no reliable D call. With 2 bases removed from V and 0 bases from J, the gap between germline ends came to 9 bases. CDR1 and CDR2 (germline): LGHNA, YSLEER. This CDR3 is built from 15 residues. The CDR3 sequence: CASSQTTPSTDTQYF. The CDR3, as DNA: TGCGCCAGCAGCCAAACTACTCCTAGCACAGATACGCAGTATTTT.

This chain joins TRBV27 and TRBJ2-3, with D unclear. The germline V and J ends were trimmed by 5 bases and 0 bases, with 12 bases remaining between them. The CDR3 consists of 15 residues. The germline gives CDR1 MNHEY, CDR2 SMNVEV (reference sequence). The CDR3 DNA sequence: TGTGCCAGCAGTCCACAACTTGCTAGCACAGATACGCAGTATTTT. Its translation: CASSPQLASTDTQYF.

The CDR3 spells CASSEAVGRSNQPQHF. DNA for the CDR3: TGTGCCAGCAGTGAAGCAGTAGGGAGGAGCAATCAGCCCCAGCATTTT. The chain combines TRBV6-1 with TRBJ1-5; D gene uncertain. Deletions cut 0 bases from V and 1 base from J, with 10 bases between. Germline values: CDR1 MNHNS, CDR2 SASEGT. The CDR3 runs to 16 residues.

This clone was recorded only once. The chain recombines TRBV4-3 with TRBJ2-2; 9 nucleotides align to TRBD2. This CDR3 comprises 20 residues. Germline lookup yields CDR1 LGHNA and CDR2 YSLEER. J lost 1 base, V lost 1 base, and 13 bases had no gene match. CDR3 in DNA: TGCGCCAGCAGCCAAGGATTAGCGGGGGTGACCGATATGAACACCGGGGAGCTGTTTTTT. Translation gives CASSQGLAGVTDMNTGELFF.

The rearrangement uses TRBV9 and TRBJ2-1, with 16 bases identical to TRBD2. The CDR3 runs to 20 residues. Germline V lookup: CDR1 SGDLS, CDR2 YYNGEE. The ends lost 4 bases at V and 3 bases at J; junction bases unmatched: 13. The CDR3 here is CASSITGLAGGPSRYNEQFF. The DNA for the CDR3 is TGTGCCAGCAGCATAACGGGACTAGCGGGGGGGCCTTCCCGCTACAATGAGCAGTTCTTC.

This clone was picked up one time. This sequence joins TRBV6-5 and TRBJ2-7; D unresolved. The CDR3 consists of 13 residues. Trimming shortened V by 6 bases and J by 2 bases, and 11 bases separated the two germline ends. CDR1 MNHEY and CDR2 SVGAGI come from the germline V gene. CDR3 sequence: CASSPPATYEQYF. The CDR3 bases are TGTGCCAGCAGCCCGCCGGCAACCTACGAGCAGTACTTC.

V usage is TRBV4-3 and J usage is TRBJ2-2; 11 bases map to TRBD2. The junction had 6 bases not matched to a gene; V was cut back by 3 bases and J by 0 bases. The CDR3 is 18 amino acids. Germline V CDR1 and CDR2: LGHNA, YSLEER. The CDR3 sequence: CASSQEGLAEANTGELFF. CDR3 nucleotides: TGCGCCAGCAGCCAGGAGGGACTAGCGGAGGCGAACACCGGGGAGCTGTTTTTT.

The chain links TRBV11-3 to TRBJ1-2; 12 bases match TRBD1. Trimming took 5 bases from V and 6 from J; bases not matched to a gene: 10. CDR1 SGHNT and CDR2 YENEEA come from the germline V gene. The CDR3 extends over 16 amino acids. The CDR3 DNA reads as TGTGCCAGCAGCCACGGGACAGGGGGCGCTTTTAATGGCTACACCTTC. Translation gives CASSHGTGGAFNGYTF.

The chain uses TRBV5-1 and TRBJ2-7, with TRBD1 matching 10 bases. V gave up 0 bases and J gave up 1 base; unmatched junction bases: 13. The CDR3 length is 19 residues. Per the germline V gene, CDR1 is SGHRS and CDR2 is YFSETQ. This CDR3 reads CASSLGRETGGYESYEQYF. DNA of the CDR3: TGCGCCAGCAGCTTGGGGAGAGAGACAGGGGGCTACGAGTCCTACGAGCAGTACTTC.

This clone is labeled medium-sized (0.01 to 0.1%). The V and J genes are TRBV15 and TRBJ1-1; the D gene is possibly TRBD1 (5 bases). The V end was cut by 4 bases, the J end by 5 bases, with 14 bases between. CDR1 LNHNV and CDR2 YYDKDF come from the germline V gene (reference sequence). The CDR3 runs 14 residues. CDR3 nucleotides: TGTGCCACCAGCACGGGGGGTCTAAGTACTGAAGCTTTCTTT. This sequence encodes CATSTGGLSTEAFF.

The rearrangement uses TRBV7-9 and TRBJ2-1; tentative D call: TRBD1 (6 bases). CDR1 is SEHNR and CDR2 is FQNEAQ in the germline V gene (reference sequence). V lost 0 bases to trimming and J lost 5 bases, with 17 bases between them. CDR3 size: 17 residues. The CDR3 DNA follows: TGTGCCAGCAGCTTAGCCCGCCGTAGGACAGAAGACAATGAGCAGTTCTTC. Its translation: CASSLARRRTEDNEQFF.

The rearrangement joins TRBV19 to TRBJ2-4, with a weak D call TRBD1 (5 bases). The germline V gene encodes CDR1 LNHDA and CDR2 SQIVND (reference sequence). V was shortened by 8 bases and J by 9 bases, with 17 bases between the two germline ends. This CDR3 has 13 amino acids. The CDR3 nucleotides are TGTGCCAGTTCCCCCCGACCCCAGGGCATTCAGTACTTC. Its translation is CASSPRPQGIQYF. Drawing the rest from reference TRBV19 and TRBJ2-4, the complete variable domain is DGGITQSPKYLFRKEGQNVTLSCEQNLNHDAMYWYRQDPGQGLRLIYYSQIVNDFQKGDIAEGYSVSREKKESFPLTVTSAQKNPTAFYLCASSPRPQGIQYFGAGTRLSVL.

This clone appeared a single time. The CDR3 nucleotides are TGTGCCAGCAGCGTAGGCGGGAGAATCTACAATGAGCAGTTCTTC. Translated, it gives CASSVGGRIYNEQFF. The V gene is TRBV9, the J gene TRBJ2-1, with 7 bases aligning to TRBD2. This CDR3 region has 15 residues. Germline V gene data show CDR1 as SGDLS and CDR2 as YYNGEE. V trimming: 0 bases; J trimming: 3 bases; junction bases outside the gene matches: 3.

The V call is TRBV10-3, the J call TRBJ1-2, with 8 bases identical to TRBD1. CDR3 length: 15 amino acids. CDR1 ENHRY and CDR2 SYGVKD come from the germline V gene. J was trimmed by 0 bases and V by 5 bases; bases with no gene match: 5. CDR3 in DNA: TGTGCCATCAGTTCACAGGGGGAAGCTAACTATGGCTACACCTTC. Amino acid sequence: CAISSQGEANYGYTF.

The rearrangement links TRBV27 to TRBJ2-1, with 14 bases aligning to TRBD2. Germline lookup yields CDR1 MNHEY and CDR2 SMNVEV (reference sequence). This CDR3 is built from 15 residues. V lost 5 bases and J lost 6; bases outside the gene matches: 3. CDR3 nucleotide sequence: TGTGCCAGCAGTCCCGGACTAGCGGGAGGCAATGAGCAGTTCTTC. Its translation is CASSPGLAGGNEQFF.

V gene TRBV5-4 combines with J gene TRBJ2-3; TRBD2 matches at 8 bases. Germline V CDR1 and CDR2: SGHNT, YYREEE (reference sequence). The J segment lost 2 bases and the V segment lost 2 bases, leaving 13 bases of the junction unmatched. This CDR3 has 18 amino acids. The CDR3 here is CASSLGALADYNTDTQYF. As DNA, the CDR3 is TGTGCCAGCAGCTTAGGGGCACTAGCGGATTATAACACAGATACGCAGTATTTT. Combining the CDR3 with reference TRBV5-4 and TRBJ2-3 gives the whole variable domain ETGVTQSPTHLIKTRGQQVTLRCSSQSGHNTVSWYQQALGQGPQFIFQYYREEENGRGNFPPRFSGLQFPNYSSELNVNALELDDSALYLCASSLGALADYNTDTQYFGPGTRLTVL.

The chain has TRBV10-3 and TRBJ2-7, with TRBD1 matching 9 bases. CDR1 and CDR2 from the germline V gene are ENHRY and SYGVKD. This CDR3 has 13 residues. With V trimmed by 8 bases and J by 3 bases, 5 bases remained unmatched. The CDR3 DNA sequence: TGTGCCATCGGGGGGGACAGGGACTACGAGCAGTACTTC. This sequence encodes CAIGGDRDYEQYF.

V is TRBV19 and J is TRBJ2-1; 8 bases match TRBD1. V was pared by 7 bases and J by 5 bases, with 7 bases of the junction left unmatched. The CDR3 runs to 14 residues. Germline V gene sequence: CDR1 LNHDA, CDR2 SQIVND (reference sequence). The CDR3 loop reads CASKQGGPNNEQFF. The CDR3 region has the DNA TGTGCCAGTAAACAGGGGGGACCCAACAATGAGCAGTTCTTC.

With respect to this clone: Additional DNA sequences in this sample encode the identical CDR3. V usage is TRBV14 and J usage is TRBJ2-3; 11 bases match TRBD2. Germline V gene sequence: CDR1 SGHDN, CDR2 FVKESK. V trimming: 4 bases; J trimming: 3 bases; junction bases outside the gene matches: 6. The CDR3 length is 16 residues. The CDR3 DNA reads TGTGCCAGCAGCCCATTAGCGGGAGGGCCAACAGATACGCAGTATTTT. Protein product: CASSPLAGGPTDTQYF.

The chain links TRBV25-1 to TRBJ1-3; the D is unclear. Germline lookup yields CDR1 MGHDK and CDR2 SYGVNS. V lost 0 bases and J lost 1, with 16 bases in between. This CDR3 has 18 amino acids. CDR3 coding DNA: TGTGCCAGCAGTGAATACGACCCTCGCGGCATATCTGGAAACACCATATATTTT. Translation: CASSEYDPRGISGNTIYF.

CDR3 in DNA: TGTGCCAGCAGTGCCCAGAGTGGGCCCAACGAGCAGTACTTC. Translated: CASSAQSGPNEQYF. The J gene is TRBJ2-7, the V gene TRBV2; no clear D. The germline V gene encodes CDR1 SNHLY and CDR2 FYNNEI. This CDR3 region has 14 residues. Trimming left V 4 bases short and J 5 bases short, with 15 bases between.

By share, this clone counts as medium-sized. V is TRBV5-1 and J is TRBJ2-7; D uncertain. V gave up 2 bases and J gave up 3 bases, with 12 bases separating them. Germline V gives CDR1 SGHRS, CDR2 YFSETQ. This CDR3 has 14 amino acids. CDR3 protein: CASSFYNRGYEQYF. The CDR3 region has the DNA TGCGCCAGCAGCTTCTACAACCGAGGCTACGAGCAGTACTTC.

The chain uses TRBV6-5 and TRBJ1-1, with a possible D match to TRBD1 (6 bases). The CDR3 extends over 14 amino acids. V was shortened by 5 bases and J by 1 base, with 11 bases between the two germline ends. Germline CDR1 reads MNHEY; CDR2 reads SVGAGI. The CDR3 DNA reads TGTGCCAGCAGTGACATGGGGGCGAACACTGAAGCTTTCTTT. Translation gives CASSDMGANTEAFF.

This clone was counted a few times. V and J are TRBV9 and TRBJ2-7; possible D gene TRBD1, 7 bases. V gave up 3 bases and J gave up 4 bases, with 20 bases separating them. CDR1 is SGDLS and CDR2 is YYNGEE in the germline V gene. CDR3 length: 16 amino acids. In nucleotides, the CDR3 is TGTGCCAGCAGCGATGGCGGGACAGCGGGTTCGTACGAGCAGTACTTC. Translated, it gives CASSDGGTAGSYEQYF. The variable domain in full, completed from reference TRBV9 and TRBJ2-7, reads DSGVTQTPKHLITATGQRVTLRCSPRSGDLSVYWYQQSLDQGLQFLIQYYNGEERAKGNILERFSAQQFPDLHSELNLSSLELGDSALYFCASSDGGTAGSYEQYFGPGTRLTVT.

Here the CDR3 reads CASSLGAGELFF. The CDR3 nucleotides are TGTGCCAGCAGTTTAGGGGCCGGGGAGCTGTTTTTT. The chain employs TRBV28 and TRBJ2-2; D call uncertain. V gave up 2 bases and J gave up 6 bases, with 4 bases separating them. Germline CDR1 and CDR2: MDHEN and SYDVKM. This CDR3 contains 12 residues.

The chain uses TRBV11-3 and TRBJ2-7; 12 nucleotides match TRBD1. The CDR3 length is 20 residues. Germline CDR1 reads SGHNT; CDR2 reads YENEEA. With V trimmed by 0 bases and J by 2 bases, 14 bases remained unmatched. CDR3 in amino acids: CASSLDRGGQGALQPYEQYF. The CDR3 DNA is TGTGCCAGCAGCTTAGATAGAGGGGGACAGGGGGCATTGCAACCCTACGAGCAGTACTTC.